A single sample is the source of the 21 T cell receptor beta chains below, sequenced in a study of T-cell memory formation after mild COVID-19. From the 5' RACE reads, TCRdb called clonotypes with MiXCR, one entry per CDR3 protein. Of around 530,000 distinct CDR3 sequences detected, roughly a fifth appear once; the ten largest clones hold approximately 8.4%. Sequenced input: PBMCs or a T cell subset sorted from them (not recorded which). The source of these receptors is an adult woman who had mild COVID-19 (a few samples of this study predate the infection). Cell type and time point are not known.

This rearrangement joins TRBV6-6 to TRBJ2-1; 15 positions agree with TRBD2. The length of the CDR3 is 19 residues. From germline, CDR1 is MNHNY and CDR2 SVGAGI (reference sequence). J was trimmed by 12 bases and V by 5 bases; bases with no gene match: 20. The CDR3 DNA sequence: TGTGCCAGCAGTCCCTGGACTAGCGGGAGGGAGTGGGACAATGAAGGGCAGTTCTTC. The encoded protein is CASSPWTSGREWDNEGQFF.

The table lists this clonotype with a few counts. The V and J genes are TRBV7-2 and TRBJ1-2, with D maybe TRBD1 (5 bases). This CDR3 is built from 14 residues. The ends were cut back, 5 bases at V and 2 bases at J, with 12 bases in the middle. Per germline, CDR1 SGHTA and CDR2 FQGNSA. CDR3 sequence reads: CASSPSRGNYGYTF. The DNA of the CDR3 is TGTGCCAGCAGCCCGTCCCGGGGGAACTATGGCTACACCTTC.

The rearrangement links TRBV12-3 or TRBV12-4 to TRBJ1-2; D is possibly TRBD1 (6 bases). V gave up 10 bases and J gave up 5 bases, with 20 bases separating them. The CDR3 sequence is 14 residues long. Written as DNA, the CDR3 is TGTGCCATCGGCCATGGGGGGGCGCATTATGGCTACACCTTC. Translation gives CAIGHGGAHYGYTF.

The rearrangement joins TRBV9 to TRBJ2-3; D is perhaps TRBD2 (6 bases). Germline CDR1 is SGDLS and CDR2 is YYNGEE. The germline V and J ends were trimmed by 1 base and 3 bases, with 15 bases remaining between them. The CDR3 extends over 16 amino acids. The CDR3 spells CASSVTGEEGTDTQYF. The CDR3 DNA reads TGTGCCAGCAGCGTAACGGGAGAAGAGGGGACAGATACGCAGTATTTT.

The chain uses TRBV28 and TRBJ1-3, with TRBD1 as a possible D gene (5 bases). Germline V gives CDR1 MDHEN, CDR2 SYDVKM. CDR3 length: 16 amino acids. V was trimmed by 5 bases and J by 2 bases, leaving 16 bases between them. The CDR3 sequence: CASSPGLEGPGNTIYF. CDR3 nucleotide sequence: TGTGCCAGCAGTCCGGGACTCGAGGGGCCTGGAAACACCATATATTTT.

The rearrangement joins TRBV3-1 to TRBJ1-1; D call uncertain. The CDR3 contains 14 residues. V was trimmed by 1 base and J by 4 bases, leaving 10 bases between them. CDR1 LGHDT and CDR2 YNNKEL come from the germline V gene (reference sequence). CDR3 residues: CASSQGVSGTEAFF. The DNA of the CDR3 is TGTGCCAGCAGCCAAGGAGTGTCGGGCACTGAAGCTTTCTTT.

This clonotype has just a few counts. This rearrangement joins TRBV20-1 to TRBJ2-7; maybe TRBD2 (5 bases). The CDR3 is 15 residues long. Trimming removed 3 bases at V and 3 bases at J, with 18 bases between. CDR1 is DFQATT and CDR2 is SNEGSKA in the germline V gene (reference sequence). CDR3 sequence: CSASGKGVGNYEQYF. In DNA form, the CDR3 reads TGCAGTGCTAGTGGGAAGGGAGTAGGGAACTACGAGCAGTACTTC.

The chain recombines TRBV5-5 with TRBJ1-5; 7 nucleotides line up with TRBD1. V lost 0 bases to trimming and J lost 12 bases; unmatched junction nucleotides: 12. Germline CDR1 reads SGHKS; CDR2 reads YYEKEE (reference sequence). CDR3 length: 15 residues. In DNA, the CDR3 is TGTGCCAGCAGCTTGGAAGGGGGCCATCTTCGGAACCAGCATTTT. Translating it yields CASSLEGGHLRNQHF.

The V gene is TRBV20-1, the J gene TRBJ2-1; TRBD1 matches 7 bases. Germline CDR1 and CDR2: DFQATT and SNEGSKA (reference sequence). The J segment lost 6 bases and the V segment lost 1 base, leaving 9 bases of the junction unmatched. This CDR3 is built from 15 residues. The CDR3 here is CSARVPRTGVNEQFF. Written as DNA, the CDR3 is TGCAGTGCTAGAGTGCCCCGAACAGGGGTCAATGAGCAGTTCTTC.

This clonotype was seen a few times. The rearrangement joins TRBV5-4 to TRBJ2-3; TRBD2 agrees at 12 bases. V was clipped by 2 bases and J by 5 bases; unmatched bases: 6. The germline gives CDR1 SGHNT, CDR2 YYREEE (reference sequence). This CDR3 has 16 amino acids. The CDR3 DNA reads as TGTGCCAGCAGCTTCGGACTAGCGGGACGCGGAGATACGCAGTATTTT. This translates into CASSFGLAGRGDTQYF.

This clonotype has only a few counts. The chain carries TRBV24-1 and TRBJ1-2; no clear D. The germline CDR1 and CDR2 sequences are KGHDR and SFDVKD. V was clipped by 2 bases and J by 8 bases, with 11 bases between them. The CDR3 spans 13 residues. The CDR3 reads CATSDSITEGYTF. The CDR3 DNA sequence: TGTGCCACCAGTGATTCCATTACAGAGGGCTACACCTTC.

This chain connects TRBV19 to TRBJ2-1; 8 bases agree with TRBD2. V lost 5 bases and J lost 0; bases outside the gene matches: 6. This CDR3 has 16 amino acids. Germline CDR1 LNHDA, CDR2 SQIVND (reference sequence). The CDR3 is CASSDLSGSSYNEQFF. The CDR3 nucleotides are TGTGCCAGTAGTGACCTAAGCGGGAGCTCCTACAATGAGCAGTTCTTC.

This clonotype was seen a handful of times. The chain employs TRBV5-1 and TRBJ2-7, with 7 bases fitting TRBD1. CDR3 length: 14 residues. Germline V gene sequence: CDR1 SGHRS, CDR2 YFSETQ. Trimming cost V 6 bases and J 1 base; bases outside gene matches: 7. As DNA, the CDR3 is TGCGCCAGCATGGACCCGGGACAGTCCTACGAGCAGTACTTC. This translates into CASMDPGQSYEQYF.

The chain uses TRBV3-1 and TRBJ1-1, with a possible D match to TRBD1 (5 bases). The CDR3 contains 14 residues. Germline lookup yields CDR1 LGHDT and CDR2 YNNKEL (reference sequence). The ends were cut back, 0 bases at V and 5 bases at J, with 10 bases in the middle. The CDR3 sequence is CASSQDWGKTEAFF. The CDR3, as DNA: TGTGCCAGCAGCCAAGACTGGGGGAAGACTGAAGCTTTCTTT.

The chain employs TRBV24-1 and TRBJ2-1; TRBD1 agrees at 7 bases. This CDR3 is built from 16 residues. Germline loops: CDR1 KGHDR, CDR2 SFDVKD. The J segment lost 3 bases and the V segment lost 5 bases, leaving 9 bases of the junction unmatched. CDR3 sequence: CATSGTGTEDYNEQFF. The CDR3, as DNA: TGTGCCACCAGTGGAACCGGGACAGAAGACTACAATGAGCAGTTCTTC.

This clonotype was recorded a few times. The V and J genes are TRBV5-1 and TRBJ2-1; 13 nucleotides align to TRBD2. The CDR3 runs to 19 residues. From germline, CDR1 is SGHRS and CDR2 YFSETQ. V was pared by 0 bases and J by 0 bases, with 6 bases of the junction left unmatched. The CDR3 reads CASSLEGLAGASSYNEQFF. The CDR3 DNA is TGCGCCAGCAGCTTGGAAGGACTAGCGGGAGCAAGCTCCTACAATGAGCAGTTCTTC.

The chain combines TRBV7-9 with TRBJ1-2; TRBD1 matches at 11 bases. Germline V gene lookup returns CDR1 SEHNR and CDR2 FQNEAQ (reference sequence). CDR3 length: 15 residues. V dropped 5 bases and J dropped 4; count of bases not matched to a gene: 6. CDR3 nucleotide sequence: TGTGCCAGCAGCGGACAGGGGGCTTCTACCTATGGCTACACCTTC. Translation: CASSGQGASTYGYTF.

The J gene is TRBJ2-3, the V gene TRBV7-9; 11 positions agree with TRBD2. With 10 bases clipped from V and 1 base from J, the junction kept 13 bases outside the gene matches. This CDR3 has 17 residues. Germline V gene data show CDR1 as SEHNR and CDR2 as FQNEAQ (reference sequence). The CDR3 nucleotides read TGTGCCACCAGGGCTAGCGGGGGGCAAGCGGGCACAGATACGCAGTATTTT. This codes for CATRASGGQAGTDTQYF. Supplemented by reference TRBV7-9 and TRBJ2-3, the full variable domain reads DTGVSQNPRHKITKRGQNVTFRCDPISEHNRLYWYRQTLGQGPEFLTYFQNEAQLEKSRLLSDRFSAERPKGSFSTLEIQRTEQGDSAMYLCATRASGGQAGTDTQYFGPGTRLTVL.

The CDR3 sequence is CASNKGRGGEQYF. CDR3 coding DNA: TGTGCCAGCAACAAAGGGCGGGGAGGCGAGCAGTACTTC. The rearrangement uses TRBV21-1 and TRBJ2-7; the tabulated D call, TRBD2, remains unverified against the DNA. TRBV21-1 is shown as a pseudogene. This CDR3 is built from 13 residues.

The chain is built from TRBV29-1 and TRBJ2-1, with a tentative D call TRBD1 (6 bases). V shed 3 bases and J shed 4 bases, with 19 bases lying between them. Germline V gene sequence: CDR1 SQVTM, CDR2 ANQGSEA. The CDR3 sequence is 16 residues long. CDR3 nucleotides: TGCAGCGTTGATTCTCCTTCCGGGACATTATACAATGAGCAGTTCTTC. It specifies CSVDSPSGTLYNEQFF.

This clonotype was seen at least ten times. The chain uses TRBV6-6 and TRBJ1-5; a weak D match, TRBD1 (6 bases). V lost 8 bases to trimming and J lost 4 bases, with 15 bases between them. In germline, CDR1 is MNHNY, CDR2 SVGAGI (reference sequence). This CDR3 is built from 14 residues. CDR3 in amino acids: CASLGDIRNQPQHF. The DNA of the CDR3 is TGTGCCAGCTTGGGGGACATCCGGAATCAGCCCCAGCATTTT.